In its sample, the clone carrying this T cell receptor (beta chain) was seen many times. The data stem from a study of T cells after yellow fever vaccination. TCRdb independently ran MiXCR on the 5' RACE reads; one entry per CDR3 protein. The sample includes about 360,000 distinct CDR3 sequences, 6.2% of them seen just once. This CDR3 has 15 residues. Germline V gene data show CDR1 as MDHEN and CDR2 as SYDVKM. The V and J ends lost 3 bases and 2 bases respectively, with 11 bases between them. The chain couples TRBV28 to TRBJ1-5, with D perhaps matching TRBD1 (6 bases). The origin of this receptor is a man under 40 who received the YFV17D yellow fever vaccine. Material: PBMCs, obtained 5 days after the yellow fever booster vaccination. This chain's CDR3 is CASSFPGAGNQPQHF. In DNA, the CDR3 is TGTGCCAGCAGTTTTCCAGGGGCAGGCAATCAGCCCCAGCATTTT. The whole variable domain, filled in from reference TRBV28 and TRBJ1-5, reads DVKVTQSSRYLVKRTGEKVFLECVQDMDHENMFWYRQDPGLGLRLIYFSYDVKMKEKGDIPEGYSVSREKKERFSLILESASTNQTSMYLCASSFPGAGNQPQHFGDGTRLSIL.